The 19 T cell receptor beta chains below all came from one sample that was sequenced in a study of tumor-infiltrating lymphocytes in primary liver carcinoma. Starting from roughly 0.5 ug of total RNA, TCR beta cDNA was produced with a primer in the constant region. A slightly modified ARM-PCR protocol with three nested multiplex PCR rounds produced these TCR beta libraries. TRBV1-TRBV30 forward primers paired with a C-beta reverse primer drove the first two PCR rounds, approximately 11 cycles each. TCRdb re-derived calls from the multiplex PCR reads in MiXCR, one entry per CDR3 protein. The sample consists of a few hundred thousand distinct CDR3 sequences, 58% of them appearing once. They got blood RNA out of unsorted whole blood and also pulled out germline DNA. Sequencing was done on a sample of peripheral blood. All receptors derive from a woman in her twenties or thirties with primary liver carcinoma and hepatitis B virus infection.

The rearrangement joins TRBV7-9 to TRBJ1-1, with D unresolved. CDR1 is SEHNR and CDR2 is FQNEAQ in the germline V gene (reference sequence). This CDR3 is 16 amino acids long. Between the trimmed V and J ends, which lost 2 bases and 0 bases, there was a span of 13 bases. CDR3 amino acids: CASSLPAPAMNTEAFF. In nucleotides, the CDR3 is TGTGCCAGCAGCTTACCAGCTCCAGCAATGAACACTGAAGCTTTCTTT.

A remark on this clonotype: One end of the junction is discordant with germline, which a read error may explain. The chain recombines TRBV6-2 or TRBV6-3 with TRBJ2-1; no reliable D call. The germline gives CDR1 MNHEY, CDR2 SVGEGT. CDR3 size: 15 residues. CDR3 DNA sequence: TGTGCCACCGAACCCATATCCCCTGGGTACAATAAGCAGTTCTTC. It is translated as CATEPISPGYNKQFF.

This sequence joins TRBV7-9 and TRBJ2-3; D is undetermined. Trimming pared 8 bases from V and 6 bases from J, leaving 15 bases between. Germline CDR1 and CDR2: SEHNR and FQNEAQ (reference sequence). CDR3 length: 13 amino acids. In nucleotides, the CDR3 is TGTGCCAGCTGTGTGTTGTTGGTTGATACGCAGTATTTT. This codes for CASCVLLVDTQYF.

The chain links TRBV28 to TRBJ2-5; either TRBD1 or TRBD2 may supply D (5 bases each). Germline CDR1 MDHEN, CDR2 SYDVKM. V was trimmed by 7 bases and J by 5 bases, leaving 17 bases between them. The CDR3 runs to 14 residues. The CDR3 is CASIGDPNPETQYF. CDR3 in DNA: TGTGCCAGCATTGGGGACCCGAACCCGGAGACCCAGTACTTC.

Notes on this clonotype: An end of the junction differs from the germline gene, which may be a read error. The J gene is TRBJ1-1, the V gene TRBV6-1; D gene ambiguous. The CDR3 totals 15 residues. Germline V lookup: CDR1 MNHNS, CDR2 SASEGT. In DNA form, the CDR3 reads TGTGCCAGCAGAGCGAGGGTCAGGCTGAACACCGAAGCTTTCTTT. It specifies CASRARVRLNTEAFF.

Notes on this clonotype: A read error may produce the germline difference seen at one junction end. This chain links TRBV11-2 with TRBJ2-2, with D perhaps being TRBD1 or TRBD2 (5 bases each). The CDR3 loop spans 14 amino acids. Germline V lookup: CDR1 SGHAT, CDR2 FQNNGV. The CDR3: CASSPRLNIRELFF. DNA of the CDR3: TGTGCCAGCAGCCCCCGACTGAACATCAGGGAGCTGTTTTTC.

A few counts support this clonotype. J is TRBJ2-2 and V is TRBV12-3 or TRBV12-4; D remains ambiguous. V dropped 6 bases and J dropped 2 bases, with 7 bases sitting between them. The CDR3 length is 13 residues. The chain's CDR3 is CASRSQNTGELFF. CDR3 bases: TGTGCCAGCAGATCCCAAAACACCGGGGAGCTGTTTTTT.

This clonotype was counted only a few times. The chain is built from TRBV4-1 and TRBJ2-5, with TRBD2 matching 9 bases. The V segment lost 4 bases and the J segment 9 bases; nucleotides outside the gene matches: 21. This CDR3 region has 18 residues. Germline CDR1 MGHRA, CDR2 YSYEKL. CDR3 nucleotide sequence: TGCGCCAGCAGCCTAAACCGGGCTAGCGGGAAGATGTGGGAGGCCCAGTACTTC. Amino acid sequence: CASSLNRASGKMWEAQYF.

This clonotype was observed a few times. The chain recombines TRBV7-9 with TRBJ1-6; 9 bases fit TRBD1. Germline trimming cut 5 bases from V and 8 bases from J; bases unmatched to any gene: 4. In germline, CDR1 is SEHNR, CDR2 FQNEAQ (reference sequence). The CDR3 extends over 14 amino acids. The CDR3 DNA reads as TGTGCCAGCAGCCCCGGGACAGGGCATTCACCCCTCCACTTT. Protein product: CASSPGTGHSPLHF.

This chain links TRBV12-5 with TRBJ2-1; D could derive from TRBD1 or TRBD2 (6 bases each). V shed 6 bases and J shed 8 bases, with 20 bases lying between them. Germline loops: CDR1 LGHNT, CDR2 FRNRAP. This CDR3 is 15 amino acids long. The CDR3 loop reads CASGPGAVSLDEQFF. DNA of the CDR3: TGTGCTAGTGGCCCGGGGGCGGTAAGTTTGGATGAGCAGTTCTTC.

Turning to this clonotype: A much larger clone sits a single nucleotide away, making a read error possible. This sequence joins TRBV4-3 and TRBJ2-3; D gene uncertain. This CDR3 is 15 amino acids long. Germline V gene sequence: CDR1 LGHNA, CDR2 YSLEER. Here the CDR3 reads CASSQDVGSADMQYF. The CDR3 DNA follows: TGCGCCAGCAGCCAAGATGTGGGAAGTGCAGATATGCAGTATTTT.

Comment on this clonotype: An end of the junction differs from the germline gene, which may be a read error. The chain employs TRBV20-1 and TRBJ2-1; 10 bases match TRBD2. In germline, CDR1 is DFQATT, CDR2 SNEGSKA (reference sequence). The CDR3 length is 15 residues. CDR3 nucleotide sequence: TGCAGTGCTGGAGACCCCAGCGGGAGGGTCGATGAGCAGTTCTTC. Its protein is CSAGDPSGRVDEQFF.

This clonotype has at least ten counts. This chain connects TRBV4-2 to TRBJ2-7, with TRBD2 matching over 11 bases. The J segment lost 5 bases and the V segment lost 1 base, leaving 10 bases of the junction unmatched. This CDR3 has 17 amino acids. The germline V gene has CDR1 LGHNA and CDR2 YNFKEQ. Here the CDR3 reads CASSQGTSGRSKDEQYF. Written as DNA, the CDR3 is TGTGCCAGCAGCCAAGGGACTAGCGGGCGCTCCAAAGACGAGCAGTACTTC.

V and J are TRBV9 and TRBJ1-2; D ambiguous. This CDR3 contains 12 residues. Germline V gene data show CDR1 as SGDLS and CDR2 as YYNGEE. The V end was cut by 1 base, the J end by 8 bases, with 9 bases between. The CDR3: CASSVYGGGYTF. CDR3 bases: TGTGCCAGCAGCGTATATGGAGGAGGCTACACCTTC.

In its sample, this clonotype was seen many times. The chain joins TRBV29-1 to TRBJ2-1, with TRBD2 as a possible D gene (5 bases). The length of the CDR3 is 12 residues. The V end lost 0 bases, the J end lost 8 bases, and 8 bases lay between the germline ends. The germline V gene encodes CDR1 SQVTM and CDR2 ANQGSEA. The CDR3 region has the DNA TGCAGCGTTGAAGAGACTATTCATGAGCAGTTCTTC. It translates to CSVEETIHEQFF.

Note on this clonotype: One base away lies a much larger clone, so this may be a sequencing read error. The chain couples TRBV4-3 to TRBJ1-2; TRBD1 agrees at 9 bases. This CDR3 comprises 16 residues. The germline V gene has CDR1 LGHNA and CDR2 YSLEER. The chain's CDR3 is CTSSERQGGFESGYTF. The CDR3 DNA follows: TGCACCAGCAGCGAGAGACAGGGGGGCTTTGAGAGTGGCTACACCTTC.

With respect to this clonotype: The conserved closing phenylalanine or tryptophan is absent in this CDR3, likely reflecting a read error. V usage is TRBV4-2 and J usage is TRBJ2-3; TRBD2 agrees at 12 bases. The CDR3 length is 18 residues. Trimming at V came to 4 bases and at J to 4 bases, leaving 12 bases not matched to a gene. Germline-derived CDR1 and CDR2 are LGHNA and YNFKEQ. The CDR3 DNA is TGTGCCAGCAGCCCAAAACCCACGACTAGCGGGAGCCCAGATACGCAGTATTCT. Translated, it gives CASSPKPTTSGSPDTQYS.

The chain couples TRBV6-5 to TRBJ2-3, with TRBD2 as a possible D gene (6 bases). The CDR3 runs 16 residues. CDR1 is MNHEY and CDR2 is SVGAGI in the germline V gene. Trimming shortened V by 0 bases and J by 3 bases, and 13 bases separated the two germline ends. In DNA form, the CDR3 reads TGTGCCAGCAGTTACTCAGGAGGGAAGGCAACAGATACGCAGTATTTT. It codes for CASSYSGGKATDTQYF.

With regard to this clonotype: Sequence at one end of the junction differs from germline and may be a read error. V and J are TRBV11-2 and TRBJ2-4; TRBD2 might be the D (6 bases). The germline V gene encodes CDR1 SGHAT and CDR2 FQNNGV. The CDR3 spans 17 residues. CDR3 protein: CASPPLISGVAKIIQYF. For the CDR3, the DNA is TGTGCCAGCCCCCCCCTAATATCGGGAGTGGCCAAAATCATTCAGTACTTC.